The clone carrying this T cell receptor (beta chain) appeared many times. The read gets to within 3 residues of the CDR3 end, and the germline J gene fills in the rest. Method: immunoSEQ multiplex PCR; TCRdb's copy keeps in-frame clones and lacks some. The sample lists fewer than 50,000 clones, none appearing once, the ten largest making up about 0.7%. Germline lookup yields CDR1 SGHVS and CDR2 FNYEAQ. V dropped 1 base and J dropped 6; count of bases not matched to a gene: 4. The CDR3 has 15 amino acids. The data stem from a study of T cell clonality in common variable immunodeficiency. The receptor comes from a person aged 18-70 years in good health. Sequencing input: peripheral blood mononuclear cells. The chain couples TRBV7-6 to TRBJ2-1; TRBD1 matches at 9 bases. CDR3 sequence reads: CASSLGQGGSNEQFF. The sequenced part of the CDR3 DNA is TGTGCCAGCAGCTTAGGACAGGGGGGGAGCAATGAG. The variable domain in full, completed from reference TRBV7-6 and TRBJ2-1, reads GAGVSQSPRYKVTKRGQDVALRCDPISGHVSLYWYRQALGQGPEFLTYFNYEAQQDKSGLPNDRFSAERPEGSISTLTIQRTEQRDSAMYRCASSLGQGGSNEQFFGPGTRLTVL.